The present T cell receptor (beta chain) was sequenced within a study of CD8+ T cells in alopecia areata. Study information: Treated individuals took tofacitinib by mouth, 5 to 10 mg twice daily. General study findings and limits: Although TCR sharing was seen in mice, sharing across patients was less clear, possibly for HLA-related reasons. Sequencing of scalp samples also captures resident alphabeta T cells of normal skin.

Lesional scalp punch biopsies and peripheral blood were collected from alopecia areata patients. As the sequencing template, cDNA was produced by extracting RNA and reverse transcribing it. TCRdb's copy holds only in-frame clones and misses some; the assay was immunoSEQ multiplex PCR. Of just over 5,500 clones in the sample, roughly 64% were seen once. Turning to this clone: The target antigen is unknown.

Trimming left V 1 base short and J 3 bases short, with 11 bases between. The CDR3 extends over 16 amino acids. CDR1 is SGHRS and CDR2 is YFSETQ in the germline V gene. The genes are TRBV5-1 and TRBJ2-6, with D possibly TRBD1 on 5 matching bases. This TCR derives from a human donor with alopecia areata. The source material was skin, sampled at week 0. CDR3 nucleotide sequence: TGCGCCAGCAGCTTGTCTCAGGGCGGTGGGGCCAACGTCCTGACTTTC. Protein: CASSLSQGGGANVLTF.